Only a few counts were recorded for the clone carrying this T cell receptor (beta chain). Its matching antigen is unknown. This sample stems from a study of CD8+ T cells in alopecia areata. RNA was extracted and reverse transcribed into cDNA as the sequencing template. The protocol was immunoSEQ multiplex PCR, while the TCRdb copy is restricted to in-frame clones and leaves out a portion. The sample comprises some 82,000 clones, roughly 47% of which are singletons, and approximately 5.4% rests with the top ten. Trimming removed 1 base from V and 3 bases from J; junction bases left unmatched: 5. Germline CDR1 and CDR2: SQVTM and ANQGSEA. The CDR3 contains 14 residues. As part of sample collection, lesional scalp punch biopsies and peripheral blood were taken from alopecia areata patients. Study outcomes and limitations: The study found higher clonality in lesional than normal scalp, especially in alopecia totalis/universalis.

This clonotype originated in a human donor with alopecia areata. What was sequenced was NKG2D-high CD8+ T cells sorted from blood. The chain couples TRBV29-1 to TRBJ2-5, with 7 positions matching TRBD1. The CDR3 reads CSVEGGTEKETQYF. CDR3 sequence (DNA): TGCAGCGTTGAAGGAGGGACAGAAAAAGAGACCCAGTACTTC.